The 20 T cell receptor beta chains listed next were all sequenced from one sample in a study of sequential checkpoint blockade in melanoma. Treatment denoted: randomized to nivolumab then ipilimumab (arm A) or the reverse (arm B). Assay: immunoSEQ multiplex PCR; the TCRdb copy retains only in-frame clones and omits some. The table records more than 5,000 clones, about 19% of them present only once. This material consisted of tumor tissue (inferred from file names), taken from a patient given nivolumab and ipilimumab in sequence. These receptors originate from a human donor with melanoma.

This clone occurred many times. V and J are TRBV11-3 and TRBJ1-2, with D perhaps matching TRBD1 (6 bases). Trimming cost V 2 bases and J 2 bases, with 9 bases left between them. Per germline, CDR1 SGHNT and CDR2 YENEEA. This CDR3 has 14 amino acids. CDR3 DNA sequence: TGTGCCAGCAGCTTATGGCAGGGGAACTATGGCTACACCTTC. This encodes CASSLWQGNYGYTF.

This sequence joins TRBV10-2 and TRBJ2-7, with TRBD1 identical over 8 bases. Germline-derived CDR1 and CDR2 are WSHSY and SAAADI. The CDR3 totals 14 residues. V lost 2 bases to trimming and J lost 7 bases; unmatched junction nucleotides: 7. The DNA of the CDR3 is TGCGCCAGCAGTGAGGGCAGGGGGCGTGGGGAGCAGTACTTC. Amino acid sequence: CASSEGRGRGEQYF.

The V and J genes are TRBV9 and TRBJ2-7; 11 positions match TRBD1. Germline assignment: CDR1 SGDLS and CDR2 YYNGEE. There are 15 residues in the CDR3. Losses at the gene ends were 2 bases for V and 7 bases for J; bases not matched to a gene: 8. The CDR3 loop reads CASSVNSGTGGEQYF. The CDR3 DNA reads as TGTGCCAGCAGCGTTAATTCCGGGACAGGGGGAGAGCAGTACTTC. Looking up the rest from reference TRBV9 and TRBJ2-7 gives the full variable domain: DSGVTQTPKHLITATGQRVTLRCSPRSGDLSVYWYQQSLDQGLQFLIQYYNGEERAKGNILERFSAQQFPDLHSELNLSSLELGDSALYFCASSVNSGTGGEQYFGPGTRLTVT.

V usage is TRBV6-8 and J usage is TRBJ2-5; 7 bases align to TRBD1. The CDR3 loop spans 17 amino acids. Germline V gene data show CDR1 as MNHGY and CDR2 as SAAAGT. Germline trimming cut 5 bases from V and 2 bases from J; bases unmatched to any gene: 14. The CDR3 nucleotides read TGTGCCAGCAGTGAGGGTACAGGGGTAGGCGTTCAAGAGACCCAGTACTTC. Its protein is CASSEGTGVGVQETQYF.

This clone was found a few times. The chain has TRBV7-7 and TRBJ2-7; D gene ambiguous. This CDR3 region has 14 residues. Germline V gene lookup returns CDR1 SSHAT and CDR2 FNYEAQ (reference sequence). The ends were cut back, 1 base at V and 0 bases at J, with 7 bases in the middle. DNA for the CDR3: TGTGCCAGCAGCTTAGAGCCAGGCTCCTACGAGCAGTACTTC. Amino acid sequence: CASSLEPGSYEQYF.

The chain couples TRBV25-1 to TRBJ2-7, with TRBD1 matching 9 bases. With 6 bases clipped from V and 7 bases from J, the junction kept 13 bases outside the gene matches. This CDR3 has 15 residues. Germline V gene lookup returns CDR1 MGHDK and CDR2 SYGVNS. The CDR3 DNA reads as TGTGCCAGCAGCCTATTGGGACAGGGATCGGGTGAGCAGTACTTC. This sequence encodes CASSLLGQGSGEQYF.

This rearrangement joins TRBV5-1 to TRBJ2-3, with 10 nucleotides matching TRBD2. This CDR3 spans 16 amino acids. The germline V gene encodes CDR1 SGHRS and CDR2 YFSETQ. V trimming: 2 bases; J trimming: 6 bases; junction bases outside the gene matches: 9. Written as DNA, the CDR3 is TGCGCCAGCAGCTTAAGCATCCTAGCGGGGGATGATACGCAGTATTTT. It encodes CASSLSILAGDDTQYF.

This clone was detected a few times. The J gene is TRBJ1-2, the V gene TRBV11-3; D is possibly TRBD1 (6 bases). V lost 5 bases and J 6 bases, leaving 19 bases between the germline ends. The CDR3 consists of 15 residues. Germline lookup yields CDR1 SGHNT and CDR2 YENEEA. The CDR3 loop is CASSPEEGGANGYTF. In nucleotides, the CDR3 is TGTGCCAGCAGCCCAGAGGAGGGGGGCGCGAATGGCTACACCTTC.

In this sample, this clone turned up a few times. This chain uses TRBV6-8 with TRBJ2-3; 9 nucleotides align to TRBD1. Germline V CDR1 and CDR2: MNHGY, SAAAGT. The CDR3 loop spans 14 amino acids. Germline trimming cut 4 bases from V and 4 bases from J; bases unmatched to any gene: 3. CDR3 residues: CASSFTGGADTQYF. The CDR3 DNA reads TGTGCCAGCAGTTTTACAGGGGGCGCAGATACGCAGTATTTT.

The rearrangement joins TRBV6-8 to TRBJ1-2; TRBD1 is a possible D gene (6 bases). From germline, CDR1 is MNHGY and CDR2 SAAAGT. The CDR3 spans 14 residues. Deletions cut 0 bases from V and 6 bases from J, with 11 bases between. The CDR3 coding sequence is TGTGCCAGCAGTTACTCGGGGACACCTCATGGCTACACCTTC. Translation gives CASSYSGTPHGYTF.

CDR3 coding DNA: TGTGCCACCCCGGGACACACAAGAAACGGCTCTGGAAACACCATATATTTT. As protein: CATPGHTRNGSGNTIYF. The chain employs TRBV19 and TRBJ1-3; D possibly corresponds to TRBD1 (6 bases). Germline CDR1 and CDR2: LNHDA and SQIVND (reference sequence). The CDR3 loop spans 17 amino acids. Trimming cost V 10 bases and J 0 bases, with 22 bases left between them.

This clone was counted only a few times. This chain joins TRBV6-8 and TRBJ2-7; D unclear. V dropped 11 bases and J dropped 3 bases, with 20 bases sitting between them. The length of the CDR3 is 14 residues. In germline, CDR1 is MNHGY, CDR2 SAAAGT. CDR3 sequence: CAACRTGGIYEQYF. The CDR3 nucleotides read TGTGCCGCTTGTAGGACGGGTGGAATCTACGAGCAGTACTTC.

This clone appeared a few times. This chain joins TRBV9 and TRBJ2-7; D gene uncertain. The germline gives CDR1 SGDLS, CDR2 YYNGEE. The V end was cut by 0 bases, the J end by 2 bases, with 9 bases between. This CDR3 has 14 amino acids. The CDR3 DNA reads TGTGCCAGCAGCGTAGCTGATACAGCCTACGAGCAGTACTTC. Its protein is CASSVADTAYEQYF.

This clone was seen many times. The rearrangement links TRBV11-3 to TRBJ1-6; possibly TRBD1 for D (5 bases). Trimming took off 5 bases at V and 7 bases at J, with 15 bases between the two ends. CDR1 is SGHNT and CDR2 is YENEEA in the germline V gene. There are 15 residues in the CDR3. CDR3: CASSPPGRKNSPLHF. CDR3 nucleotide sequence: TGTGCCAGCAGCCCACCGGGACGGAAAAATTCACCCCTCCACTTT.

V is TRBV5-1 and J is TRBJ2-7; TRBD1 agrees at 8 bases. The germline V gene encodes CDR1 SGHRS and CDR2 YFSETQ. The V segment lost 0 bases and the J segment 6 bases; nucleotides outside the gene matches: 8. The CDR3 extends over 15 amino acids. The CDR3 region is CASSLVQGQVAEQYF. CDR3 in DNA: TGCGCCAGCAGCTTGGTGCAGGGACAGGTTGCCGAGCAGTACTTC.

As DNA, the CDR3 is TGTGCCAGCAGCGTAGGACAGGGGTACAATGAGCAGTTCTTC. This sequence encodes CASSVGQGYNEQFF. The chain has TRBV9 and TRBJ2-1; 8 bases map to TRBD1. The CDR3 runs 14 residues. Germline CDR1 is SGDLS and CDR2 is YYNGEE. With V trimmed by 0 bases and J by 4 bases, 0 bases remained unmatched.

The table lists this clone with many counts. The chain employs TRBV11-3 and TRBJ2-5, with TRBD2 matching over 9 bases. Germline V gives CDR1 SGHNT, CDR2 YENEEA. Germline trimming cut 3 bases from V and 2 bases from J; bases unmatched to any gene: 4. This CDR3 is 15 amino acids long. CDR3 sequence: CASSFPTSGQETQYF. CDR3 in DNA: TGTGCCAGCAGCTTTCCCACTAGCGGGCAAGAGACCCAGTACTTC.

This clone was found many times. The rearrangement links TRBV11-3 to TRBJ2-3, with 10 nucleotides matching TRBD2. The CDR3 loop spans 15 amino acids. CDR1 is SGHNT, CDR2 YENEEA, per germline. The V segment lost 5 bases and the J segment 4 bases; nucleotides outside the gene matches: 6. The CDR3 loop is CASSLSGGPADTQYF. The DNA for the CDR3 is TGTGCCAGCAGCCTTAGCGGGGGGCCGGCAGATACGCAGTATTTT.

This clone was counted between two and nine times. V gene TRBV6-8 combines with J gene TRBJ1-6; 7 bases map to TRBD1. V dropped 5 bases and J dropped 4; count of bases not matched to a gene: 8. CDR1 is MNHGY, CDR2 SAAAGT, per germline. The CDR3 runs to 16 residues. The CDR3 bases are TGTGCCAGCAGTGACGCGACAGGGATATATAATTCACCCCTCCACTTT. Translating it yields CASSDATGIYNSPLHF.

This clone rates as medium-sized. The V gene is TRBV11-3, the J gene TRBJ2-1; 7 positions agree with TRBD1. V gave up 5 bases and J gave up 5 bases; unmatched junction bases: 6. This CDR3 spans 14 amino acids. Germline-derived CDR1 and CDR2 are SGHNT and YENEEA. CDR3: CASSPSRGNNEQFF. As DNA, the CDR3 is TGTGCCAGCAGCCCAAGCAGGGGGAACAATGAGCAGTTCTTC.